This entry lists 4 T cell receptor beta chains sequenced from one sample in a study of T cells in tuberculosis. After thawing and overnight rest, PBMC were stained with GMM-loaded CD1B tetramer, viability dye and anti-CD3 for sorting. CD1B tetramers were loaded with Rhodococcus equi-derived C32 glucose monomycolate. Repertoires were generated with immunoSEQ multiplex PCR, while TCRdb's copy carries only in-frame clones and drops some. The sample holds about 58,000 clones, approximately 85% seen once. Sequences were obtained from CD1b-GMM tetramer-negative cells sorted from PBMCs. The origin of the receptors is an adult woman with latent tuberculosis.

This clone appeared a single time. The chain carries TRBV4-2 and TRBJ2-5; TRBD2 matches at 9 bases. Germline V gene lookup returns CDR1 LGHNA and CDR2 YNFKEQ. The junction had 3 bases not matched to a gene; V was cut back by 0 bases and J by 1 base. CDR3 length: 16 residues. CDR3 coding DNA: TGTGCCAGCAGCCAAGACCCAGCGGGGGGCCAAGAGACCCAGTACTTC. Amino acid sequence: CASSQDPAGGQETQYF.

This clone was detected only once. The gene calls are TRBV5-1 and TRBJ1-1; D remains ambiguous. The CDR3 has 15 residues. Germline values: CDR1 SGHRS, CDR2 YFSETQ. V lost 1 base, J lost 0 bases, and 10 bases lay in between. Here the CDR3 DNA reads TGCGCCAGCAGCTTGAGCGTAGTTATGAACACTGAAGCTTTCTTT. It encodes CASSLSVVMNTEAFF.

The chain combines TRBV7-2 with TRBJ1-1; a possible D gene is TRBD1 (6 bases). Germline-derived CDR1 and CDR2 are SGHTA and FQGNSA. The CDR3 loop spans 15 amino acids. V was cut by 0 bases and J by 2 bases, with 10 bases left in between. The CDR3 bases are TGTGCCAGCAGCTTAGCCCCCAGGGGTAACACTGAAGCTTTCTTT. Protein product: CASSLAPRGNTEAFF.

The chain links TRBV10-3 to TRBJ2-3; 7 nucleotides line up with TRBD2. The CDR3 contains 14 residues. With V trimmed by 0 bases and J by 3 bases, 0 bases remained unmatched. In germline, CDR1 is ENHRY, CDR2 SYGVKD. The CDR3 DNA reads TGTGCCATCAGTGAGTCTAGCGGGACAGATACGCAGTATTTT. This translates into CAISESSGTDTQYF.